The T cell receptor beta chain under discussion was sequenced for a study of T cells in narcolepsy. Sequenced by immunoSEQ multiplex PCR; TCRdb stores in-frame clones only, minus some. The sample contains roughly 32,000 clones, roughly four fifths of which appear only once. Trimming took 7 bases from V and 3 from J, leaving 16 bases between them. The CDR3 has 15 residues. CDR1 MNHEY and CDR2 SVGAGI come from the germline V gene. The rearrangement uses TRBV6-5 and TRBJ1-5; D remains ambiguous. This clonotype originated in a human donor with narcolepsy. Sequencing was performed on CD45RA- memory CD4+ T cells from PBMCs. This CDR3 is CASKSKGSFNQPQHF. In DNA, the CDR3 is TGTGCCAGCAAGTCTAAGGGCAGTTTCAATCAGCCCCAGCATTTT.